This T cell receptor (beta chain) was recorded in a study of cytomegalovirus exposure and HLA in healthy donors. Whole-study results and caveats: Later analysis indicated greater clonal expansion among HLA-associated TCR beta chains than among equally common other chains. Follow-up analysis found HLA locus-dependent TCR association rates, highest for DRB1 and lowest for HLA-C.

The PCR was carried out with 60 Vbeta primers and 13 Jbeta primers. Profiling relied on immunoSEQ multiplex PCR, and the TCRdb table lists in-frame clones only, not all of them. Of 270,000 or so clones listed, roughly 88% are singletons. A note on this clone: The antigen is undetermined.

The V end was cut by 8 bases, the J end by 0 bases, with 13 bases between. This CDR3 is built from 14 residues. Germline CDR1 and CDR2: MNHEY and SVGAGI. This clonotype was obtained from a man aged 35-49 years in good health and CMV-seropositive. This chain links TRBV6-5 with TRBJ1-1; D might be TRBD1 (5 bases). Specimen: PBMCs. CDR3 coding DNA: TGTGCCAGCTGGGGAGGGGTAATGAACACTGAAGCTTTCTTT. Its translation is CASWGGVMNTEAFF.